Listed below are T cell receptor beta chains from one sample, sequenced in a study of blood T cells in healthy people across ages. TCRdb passed the 5' RACE reads through MiXCR, listing each CDR3 protein once. The table has around 1,000,000 distinct CDR3 sequences, under 30% seen once. Another study also made use of these data, one on T cells of mothers and their children.

Material: blood. These receptors originate from a girl aged 2 to 9 in good health. The CDR3 runs from the conserved cysteine through the conserved F or W. A D gene is named only where the DNA matches it firmly. Clone size is shown for a subset of rows, as once, few, many or a class of expanded clone.

d_gene: TRBD1
v_gene: TRBV29-1
j_gene: TRBJ1-2
abundance: few
CDR3nt: TGCAGCGTTGAACAGGGGGCGTATGGCTACACCTTC
CDR3aa: CSVEQGAYGYTF

d_gene: -
v_gene: TRBV28
j_gene: TRBJ2-3
abundance: -
CDR3nt: TGTGCCAGCAGTTCCTTAACAGGGAGTCGGACAGATACGCAGTATTTT
CDR3aa: CASSSLTGSRTDTQYF

d_gene: TRBD1
v_gene: TRBV5-1
j_gene: TRBJ1-1
abundance: few
CDR3nt: TGCGCCAGCAGCCGGGGACAGTCAAACACTGAAGCTTTCTTT
CDR3aa: CASSRGQSNTEAFF

d_gene: -
v_gene: TRBV6-5
j_gene: TRBJ2-7
abundance: -
CDR3nt: TGTGCCAGCACCCCAGGGGGGTTCGGCGAGCAGTACTTC
CDR3aa: CASTPGGFGEQYF

d_gene: -
v_gene: TRBV7-2
j_gene: TRBJ1-1
abundance: few
CDR3nt: TGTGCCAGCAGCCGTTTCGGGGAGAACACTGAAGCTTTCTTT
CDR3aa: CASSRFGENTEAFF

d_gene: -
v_gene: TRBV7-2
j_gene: TRBJ1-1
abundance: -
CDR3nt: TGTGCCAGCAGCTTCTCCGACAACACTGAAGCTTTCTTT
CDR3aa: CASSFSDNTEAFF

d_gene: TRBD1
v_gene: TRBV5-6
j_gene: TRBJ1-5
abundance: -
CDR3nt: TGTGCCAGCAGCTTGGGGGGAGGGGGCTATCAGCCCCAGCATTTT
CDR3aa: CASSLGGGGYQPQHF

d_gene: -
v_gene: TRBV20-1
j_gene: TRBJ2-7
abundance: -
CDR3nt: TGCAGTGCTAGGGTACCGATTTCCTACGAGCAGTACTTC
CDR3aa: CSARVPISYEQYF

d_gene: -
v_gene: TRBV12-3/TRBV12-4
j_gene: TRBJ1-5
abundance: many
CDR3nt: TGTGCCAGCAGTTTAACTGGGAATAGCAATCAGCCCCAGCATTTT
CDR3aa: CASSLTGNSNQPQHF

d_gene: -
v_gene: TRBV12-3/TRBV12-4
j_gene: TRBJ2-6
abundance: -
CDR3nt: TGTGCCAGCATCGTGACCACTTTCTCTGGGGCCAACGTCCTGACTTTC
CDR3aa: CASIVTTFSGANVLTF

d_gene: -
v_gene: TRBV7-6
j_gene: TRBJ2-2
abundance: -
CDR3nt: TGTGCCAGCAGCCTCCGCCGGGACTCCCCCGGGGAGCTGTTTTTT
CDR3aa: CASSLRRDSPGELFF

d_gene: TRBD2
v_gene: TRBV24-1
j_gene: TRBJ2-4
abundance: -
CDR3nt: TGTGCCACCAGTGGCCATGAGCGGGGATTCGCCAAAAACATTCAGTACTTC
CDR3aa: CATSGHERGFAKNIQYF

d_gene: -
v_gene: TRBV27
j_gene: TRBJ2-6
abundance: few
CDR3nt: TGTGCCAGCAGTTTATTGGCCCGATTTGGGGCCAACGTCCTGACTTTC
CDR3aa: CASSLLARFGANVLTF

d_gene: -
v_gene: TRBV4-1
j_gene: TRBJ2-5
abundance: -
CDR3nt: TGCGCCAGCAGCCAAAGGGACTCCCCGGGGGAGACCCAGTACTTC
CDR3aa: CASSQRDSPGETQYF

d_gene: -
v_gene: TRBV20-1
j_gene: TRBJ2-7
abundance: -
CDR3nt: TGCAGTGCTATAGGGTCCCCCAATCTGAGGGGCGAGCAGTACTTC
CDR3aa: CSAIGSPNLRGEQYF

d_gene: -
v_gene: TRBV4-2
j_gene: TRBJ2-7
abundance: -
CDR3nt: TGTGCCAGCAGCCAAGATAGGCAGGAAACCTGCGAGCAGTACTTC
CDR3aa: CASSQDRQETCEQYF

d_gene: -
v_gene: TRBV6-5
j_gene: TRBJ1-4
abundance: -
CDR3nt: TGTGCCAGCAGTTACTCCCGCCAAAATGAACATACTAATGAAAAACTGTTTTTT
CDR3aa: CASSYSRQNEHTNEKLFF

d_gene: -
v_gene: TRBV7-2
j_gene: TRBJ1-6
abundance: -
CDR3nt: TGTGCCAGCAGCTCTAGCGGGACTGTGGGTTCACCCCTCCACTTT
CDR3aa: CASSSSGTVGSPLHF

d_gene: -
v_gene: TRBV9
j_gene: TRBJ1-3
abundance: few
CDR3nt: TGTGCCAGCAGCGCTCCAGGAAACACCATATATTTT
CDR3aa: CASSAPGNTIYF

d_gene: -
v_gene: TRBV6-1
j_gene: TRBJ1-1
abundance: few
CDR3nt: TGTGCCAGCAGTGAAGCCTTTAGGGACACTGAAGCTTTCTTT
CDR3aa: CASSEAFRDTEAFF

d_gene: TRBD1
v_gene: TRBV27
j_gene: TRBJ1-1
abundance: -
CDR3nt: TGTGCCAGCAGTTTGGTCCCGGGACAGGAGGATCGTACTGAAGCTTTCTTT
CDR3aa: CASSLVPGQEDRTEAFF

d_gene: -
v_gene: TRBV6-1
j_gene: TRBJ2-7
abundance: -
CDR3nt: TGTGCCAGCCTTAAATGGGACTCCTCCTACGAGCAGTACTTC
CDR3aa: CASLKWDSSYEQYF

d_gene: -
v_gene: TRBV27
j_gene: TRBJ2-2
abundance: -
CDR3nt: TGTGCCAGCAGTTTATTAGGGGAAACCGGGGAGCTGTTTTTT
CDR3aa: CASSLLGETGELFF

d_gene: -
v_gene: TRBV29-1
j_gene: TRBJ1-2
abundance: -
CDR3nt: TGCAGCGTTGAAGCCAGGGCTGTAGAGTATGGCTACACCTTC
CDR3aa: CSVEARAVEYGYTF

d_gene: TRBD2
v_gene: TRBV11-3
j_gene: TRBJ2-5
abundance: few
CDR3nt: TGTGCCTCCGGGACTAGCGGGGGCTATGGTGGTGAGACCCAGTACTTC
CDR3aa: CASGTSGGYGGETQYF

d_gene: -
v_gene: TRBV9
j_gene: TRBJ1-2
abundance: -
CDR3nt: TGTGCCAGCAGCGTAGCTACGGCTAACTATGGCTACACCTTC
CDR3aa: CASSVATANYGYTF

d_gene: -
v_gene: TRBV6-6
j_gene: TRBJ2-2
abundance: few
CDR3nt: TGTGTTGCCGGGGAGCTGTTTTTT
CDR3aa: CVAGELFF

d_gene: TRBD1
v_gene: TRBV12-3/TRBV12-4
j_gene: TRBJ1-2
abundance: -
CDR3nt: TGTGCCAGCAGTCCAGGGACAGTCCGACCTAACTATGGCTACACCTTC
CDR3aa: CASSPGTVRPNYGYTF

d_gene: -
v_gene: TRBV6-1
j_gene: TRBJ2-5
abundance: -
CDR3nt: TGTGCCAGCAGTGACTCGGGGTACCAAGAGACCCAGTACTTC
CDR3aa: CASSDSGYQETQYF

d_gene: -
v_gene: TRBV29-1
j_gene: TRBJ1-1
abundance: -
CDR3nt: TGCAGCATCATTTTGAACACTGAAGCTTTCTTT
CDR3aa: CSIILNTEAFF

d_gene: TRBD1
v_gene: TRBV20-1
j_gene: TRBJ1-1
abundance: few
CDR3nt: TGCAGTGCCGGGACAGGGGTGGGCACTGAAGCTTTCTTT
CDR3aa: CSAGTGVGTEAFF

d_gene: -
v_gene: TRBV6-2/TRBV6-3
j_gene: TRBJ2-1
abundance: few
CDR3nt: TGTGCCAGCAGTCCGCAAGGGACATCTTTCAATGAGCAGTTCTTC
CDR3aa: CASSPQGTSFNEQFF

d_gene: TRBD2
v_gene: TRBV11-2
j_gene: TRBJ2-1
abundance: -
CDR3nt: TGTGCCAGCAGCTTAGTGGCTAGCGGGGCTGCGGATGGGCAGTTCTTC
CDR3aa: CASSLVASGAADGQFF

d_gene: -
v_gene: TRBV5-1
j_gene: TRBJ2-5
abundance: -
CDR3nt: TGCGCCAGCAGCCCGGTTACCCAGTACTTC
CDR3aa: CASSPVTQYF

d_gene: TRBD1
v_gene: TRBV5-1
j_gene: TRBJ1-5
abundance: few
CDR3nt: TGCGCCAGCAGCCTGGGGACAGGGGGCGGTGAGCAGCCCCAGCATTTT
CDR3aa: CASSLGTGGGEQPQHF

d_gene: -
v_gene: TRBV9
j_gene: TRBJ2-5
abundance: few
CDR3nt: TGTGCCAGCAGCGTCTGGGAGACCCAGTACTTC
CDR3aa: CASSVWETQYF